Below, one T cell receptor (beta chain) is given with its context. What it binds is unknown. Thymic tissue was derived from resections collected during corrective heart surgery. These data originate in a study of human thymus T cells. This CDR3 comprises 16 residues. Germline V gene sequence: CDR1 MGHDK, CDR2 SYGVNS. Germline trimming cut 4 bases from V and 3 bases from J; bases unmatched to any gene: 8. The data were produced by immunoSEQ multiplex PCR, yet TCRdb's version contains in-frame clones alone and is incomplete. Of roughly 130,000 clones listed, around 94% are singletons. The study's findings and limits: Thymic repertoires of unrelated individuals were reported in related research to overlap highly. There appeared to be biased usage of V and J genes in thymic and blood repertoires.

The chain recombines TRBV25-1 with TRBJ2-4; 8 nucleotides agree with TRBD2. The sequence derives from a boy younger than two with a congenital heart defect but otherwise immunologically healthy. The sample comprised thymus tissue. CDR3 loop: CASSAAGGRLKNIQYF. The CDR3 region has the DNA TGTGCCAGCAGTGCCGCGGGGGGTCGGCTCAAAAACATTCAGTACTTC.